A selection of T cell receptor beta chains follows, all from one sample in a study of blood T cell repertoires in COVID-19. Libraries were prepared by immunoSEQ multiplex PCR; TCRdb keeps only in-frame clonotypes and omits some of them. In the table there are 300,000 to 350,000 clones, 83% of which are singletons. Sequenced: peripheral blood. These receptors all come from a man aged 30-40 years with active or convalescent COVID-19. Each CDR3 is given with its conserved first and last residue. D genes are given only for firm matches. The size field is filled for only some rows; it gives once, few, many or a size class.

CDR3 | DNA | J | V | D | size
CASRMGGPETQYF | TGTGCCAGCAGGATGGGGGGTCCCGAGACCCAGTACTTC | TRBJ2-5 | TRBV2 | NA | NA
CASSSSGEYGYTF | TGCGCCAGCAGCTCCTCAGGGGAGTATGGCTACACCTTC | TRBJ1-2 | TRBV5-1 | NA | NA
CASSPRLTGNYEQYF | TGTGCCAGCTCACCACGGTTAACGGGGAACTACGAGCAGTACTTC | TRBJ2-7 | TRBV18 | NA | NA
CASSDVLGGTEAFF | TGTGCCAGCAGCGACGTACTCGGGGGGACTGAAGCTTTCTTT | TRBJ1-1 | TRBV6-4 | NA | NA
CASSPRLATYNEQFF | TGTGCCAGCAGCCCAAGACTAGCAACCTACAATGAGCAGTTCTTC | TRBJ2-1 | TRBV7-9 | TRBD2 | NA
CASSVGGGQYNEQFF | TGTGCCAGCAGCGTAGGCGGGGGGCAGTACAATGAGCAGTTCTTC | TRBJ2-1 | TRBV9 | TRBD2 | NA
CASSPRLAGESTGELFF | TGTGCCAGCAGCCCCCGACTAGCGGGGGAGTCCACCGGGGAGCTGTTTTTT | TRBJ2-2 | TRBV7-6 | TRBD2 | NA
CAWMVAEERENYGYTF | TGTGCCTGGATGGTGGCGGAGGAGAGGGAAAACTATGGCTACACCTTC | TRBJ1-2 | TRBV30 | NA | NA
CATWIGTGGIMNTEAFF | TGTGCCACCTGGATAGGGACGGGGGGGATCATGAACACTGAAGCTTTCTTT | TRBJ1-1 | TRBV27 | NA | NA
CSAPPGNEQFF | TGCAGTGCCCCCCCCGGGAATGAGCAGTTCTTC | TRBJ2-1 | TRBV20-1 | NA | once
CASSLDSGSTDTQYF | TGTGCCAGCAGCTTAGATTCTGGCAGCACAGATACGCAGTATTTT | TRBJ2-3 | TRBV11-3 | NA | NA
CASSPGTDTEAFF | TGTGCCAGCAGCCCGGGGACAGACACTGAAGCTTTCTTT | TRBJ1-1 | TRBV7-3 | TRBD1 | NA
CASSLASFNEKLFF | TGTGCCAGCAGCTTAGCTAGCTTTAATGAAAAACTGTTTTTT | TRBJ1-4 | TRBV7-6 | NA | NA
CASSDSGSWADTQYF | TGTGCCAGCAGCGACAGCGGGAGTTGGGCAGATACGCAGTATTTT | TRBJ2-3 | TRBV14 | TRBD2 | once
CASSLEASGGRTQYF | TGTGCCAGCAGCTTAGAAGCTAGCGGGGGGCGCACGCAGTATTTT | TRBJ2-3 | TRBV7-2 | TRBD2 | NA
CASSYTDYGYTF | TGTGCCAGCAGTTATACAGACTATGGCTACACCTTC | TRBJ1-2 | TRBV12-3/TRBV12-4 | NA | NA
CASSPEAGAPQHF | TGTGCCAGCAGCCCAGAAGCGGGGGCGCCCCAGCATTTT | TRBJ1-5 | TRBV3-1/TRBV3-2 | NA | NA
CASSISTYEQYF | TGTGCCAGTAGTATATCGACTTACGAGCAGTACTTC | TRBJ2-7 | TRBV19 | NA | NA
CASSPLSSGRAGVNNEQFF | TGTGCCAGCTCACCACTATCCAGCGGGAGGGCCGGAGTAAACAATGAGCAGTTCTTC | TRBJ2-1 | TRBV18 | TRBD2 | NA
CASSGLQGNGANVLTF | TGTGCCAGCAGTGGCCTACAGGGAAACGGGGCCAACGTCCTGACTTTC | TRBJ2-6 | TRBV25-1 | NA | NA
CASSPRGAGGEQYF | TGTGCCAGCAGCCCCCGAGGAGCAGGAGGAGAGCAGTACTTC | TRBJ2-7 | TRBV4-2 | NA | NA
CASSSYYSLRADTQYF | TGTGCCAGCAGCTCCTACTACTCTCTGCGCGCCGATACGCAGTATTTT | TRBJ2-3 | TRBV7-2 | NA | NA
CASSAPRREETQYF | TGTGCCAGTAGTGCGCCCCGCCGGGAAGAGACCCAGTACTTC | TRBJ2-5 | TRBV19 | NA | NA
CASSITGTGSREQYF | TGTGCCAGCAGCATTACCGGGACAGGGAGTCGCGAGCAGTACTTC | TRBJ2-7 | TRBV7-2 | TRBD1 | NA
CASSDSASGTGTDTQYF | TGTGCCAGCAGTGACTCCGCTAGCGGGACCGGCACAGATACGCAGTATTTT | TRBJ2-3 | TRBV6-4 | TRBD2 | NA
CSVESGQGNGYTF | TGCAGCGTTGAGTCAGGACAGGGCAATGGCTACACCTTC | TRBJ1-2 | TRBV29-1 | TRBD1 | NA
CASSLGSSSGNTIYF | TGCGCCAGCAGCTTGGGGAGTAGCTCTGGAAACACCATATATTTT | TRBJ1-3 | TRBV5-1 | NA | NA
CSGLANTEAFF | TGCAGTGGGCTGGCGAACACTGAAGCTTTCTTT | TRBJ1-1 | TRBV20-1 | NA | NA
CASSEPGMGETQYF | TGTGCCAGCAGTGAACCGGGAATGGGTGAGACCCAGTACTTC | TRBJ2-5 | TRBV6-1 | NA | NA
CASSIGGGTNEKLFF | TGTGCCAGTAGTATAGGCGGAGGGACTAATGAAAAACTGTTTTTT | TRBJ1-4 | TRBV19 | NA | NA
CASSPRLANEQFF | TGTGCCAGCAGTCCAAGACTAGCAAATGAGCAGTTCTTC | TRBJ2-1 | TRBV12-3/TRBV12-4 | TRBD2 | NA
CASSLKTPSGQSHNEKLFF | TGCGCCAGCAGTCTAAAAACCCCCTCCGGACAGTCCCATAATGAAAAACTGTTTTTT | TRBJ1-4 | TRBV23-1 | NA | once
CASSQVTVMNTEAFF | TGCGCCAGCAGCCAAGTGACAGTTATGAACACTGAAGCTTTCTTT | TRBJ1-1 | TRBV4-1 | NA | NA
CATSDLLAGGPGEQFF | TGTGCCACCAGTGATTTGCTAGCGGGAGGGCCGGGTGAGCAGTTCTTC | TRBJ2-1 | TRBV24-1 | TRBD2 | once
CASSRQGSEKLFF | TGTGCCAGCAGCAGACAGGGTAGCGAAAAACTGTTTTTT | TRBJ1-4 | TRBV7-9 | TRBD1 | NA
CATQTGSSGANVLTF | TGTGCCACCCAGACAGGTAGCTCTGGGGCCAACGTCCTGACTTTC | TRBJ2-6 | TRBV24-1 | NA | NA
CASSPRVRDRVRNEQFF | TGTGCCAGCTCACCAAGGGTCCGGGACAGGGTGAGGAATGAGCAGTTCTTC | TRBJ2-1 | TRBV18 | TRBD1 | once
CASSEEVQGTEAFF | TGTGCCAGCAGTGAAGAGGTGCAGGGGACTGAAGCTTTCTTT | TRBJ1-1 | TRBV2 | NA | NA
CASKRGQSANQPQHF | TGTGCCAGTAAGCGTGGACAGTCGGCCAATCAGCCCCAGCATTTT | TRBJ1-5 | TRBV19 | NA | once
CASIPTSGGSVNNEQFF | TGTGCCAGCATCCCGACTAGCGGGGGTTCCGTCAACAATGAGCAGTTCTTC | TRBJ2-1 | TRBV5-8 | TRBD2 | NA
CASSSNPGPIYF | TGTGCCAGCAGCTCCAACCCGGGTCCGATATATTTT | TRBJ1-3 | TRBV7-9 | NA | NA
CASRDDPTVYTEAFF | TGCGCCAGCAGGGATGATCCGACAGTCTACACTGAAGCTTTCTTT | TRBJ1-1 | TRBV5-1 | NA | NA
CASSLRLNTEAFF | TGTGCCAGCAGCTTACGTTTGAACACTGAAGCTTTCTTT | TRBJ1-1 | TRBV11-2 | NA | NA
CATPGGGCYEQYF | TGTGCCACTCCCGGGGGGGGGTGCTACGAGCAGTACTTC | TRBJ2-7 | TRBV24-1 | TRBD2 | once
CASRAPGRNTEAFF | TGCGCCAGCAGAGCCCCGGGTCGGAACACTGAAGCTTTCTTT | TRBJ1-1 | TRBV5-1 | NA | NA
CASSGNRQGLIQPQHF | TGTGCCAGCAGTGGAAATCGACAGGGCCTCATTCAGCCCCAGCATTTT | TRBJ1-5 | TRBV2 | TRBD1 | NA
CASTAGWISEAFF | TGTGCCAGCACCGCAGGGTGGATCAGTGAAGCTTTCTTT | TRBJ1-1 | TRBV27 | NA | NA
CASSGQANEKLFF | TGTGCCAGCTCGGGACAGGCGAATGAAAAACTGTTTTTT | TRBJ1-4 | TRBV18 | TRBD1 | NA
CASSLRGASGANVLTF | TGTGCCAGCAGCTTGCGCGGGGCCTCTGGGGCCAACGTCCTGACTTTC | TRBJ2-6 | TRBV5-8 | NA | NA
CASSQDSIFYGYTF | TGTGCCAGCAGTCAAGACAGCATTTTCTATGGCTACACCTTC | TRBJ1-2 | TRBV2 | NA | NA
CAWRLGEERTEAFF | TGTGCCTGGAGGCTCGGGGAGGAGAGAACTGAAGCTTTCTTT | TRBJ1-1 | TRBV30 | NA | NA
CAWSVNWQLGVAGF | TGTGCCTGGAGTGTAAACTGGCAGCTCGGGGTAGCGGGCTTC | TRBJ2-7 | TRBV30 | TRBD2 | NA
CASSLATRQGSNEQFF | TGTGCCAGCAGCTTGGCCACGAGACAGGGGTCAAATGAGCAGTTCTTC | TRBJ2-1 | TRBV5-4 | TRBD1 | NA
CASSPPGGRQPQHF | TGTGCCAGCAGTCCCCCGGGGGGTCGTCAGCCCCAGCATTTT | TRBJ1-5 | TRBV28 | NA | NA
CASSLGSRGLNYNEQFF | TGTGCCAGCAGCTTAGGCTCGCGGGGGCTGAATTACAATGAGCAGTTCTTC | TRBJ2-1 | TRBV7-6 | NA | NA